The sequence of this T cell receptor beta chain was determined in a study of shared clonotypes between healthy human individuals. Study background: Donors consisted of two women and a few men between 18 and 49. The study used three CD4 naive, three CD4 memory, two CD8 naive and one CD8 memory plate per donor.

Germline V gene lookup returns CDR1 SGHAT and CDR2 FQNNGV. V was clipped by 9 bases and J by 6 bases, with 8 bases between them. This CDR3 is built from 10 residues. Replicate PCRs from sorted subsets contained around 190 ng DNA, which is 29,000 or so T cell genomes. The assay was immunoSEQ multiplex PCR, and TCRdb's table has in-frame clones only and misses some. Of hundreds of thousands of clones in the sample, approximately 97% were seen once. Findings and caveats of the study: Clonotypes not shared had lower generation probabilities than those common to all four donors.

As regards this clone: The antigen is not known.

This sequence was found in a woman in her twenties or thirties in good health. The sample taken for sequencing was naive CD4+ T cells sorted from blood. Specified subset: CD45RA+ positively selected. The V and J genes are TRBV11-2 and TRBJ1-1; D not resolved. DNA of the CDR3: TGTGCCAGTACAGAAGCTGAAGCTTTCTTT. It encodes CASTEAEAFF.